This TCR beta chain was sequenced during a study of blood T cell repertoires in COVID-19. The CDR3 length is 15 residues. CDR1 is MNHEY and CDR2 is SVGAGI in the germline V gene. Losses at the gene ends were 8 bases for V and 5 bases for J; bases not matched to a gene: 13. In terms of age and location, participants ranged from roughly 18 to 100 years and lived in about two dozen US areas. The repertoire was sequenced with immunoSEQ multiplex PCR; TCRdb's copy has only in-frame clones and lacks some. The sample gives more than 200,000 clones, 75% to 95% of which show up once; about 1.9% is in the top ten.

V usage is TRBV6-5 and J usage is TRBJ2-3; TRBD2 aligns across 7 bases. This sequence originates from a woman aged 18-29 years who had recovered from COVID-19. Sequencing input: PBMCs or T cells enriched from blood (not recorded which). The CDR3 DNA follows: TGTGCCAGCGGCGCTAGCGGCGGAGCGGGAGATACGCAGTATTTT. Translating it yields CASGASGGAGDTQYF.